The rows below give T cell receptor beta chains drawn from one sample of a study of shared T cell receptors in the human thymus. Clones were sequenced by immunoSEQ multiplex PCR, and TCRdb holds only the in-frame ones, with some missing. The data hold 650,000 to 950,000 clones, with 70% to 90% observed a single time. The sample also formed part of further work on human thymus T cells.

The sequenced sample was thymocytes. These receptors all stem from a girl under three years old with a congenital heart defect. The CDR3 runs from the conserved cysteine through the conserved F or W. D genes are given only for firm matches. A row's size may be missing; if present it is once, few, many or a size class.

d_call clone_size j_call v_call cdr3_nt cdr3_aa
TRBD1 - TRBJ2-5 TRBV7-2 TGTGCCAGCAGCTTAGAAGGGACAGAAGAGACCCAGTACTTC CASSLEGTEETQYF
- - TRBJ1-2 TRBV7-9 TGTGCCAGCAGCTGGACTGAAAACTATGGCTACACCTTC CASSWTENYGYTF
TRBD1 once TRBJ1-2 TRBV27 TGTGCCAGCAGTCTAAACTCAGGGGGCGGTGGCTACACCTTC CASSLNSGGGGYTF
- once TRBJ1-5 TRBV7-2 TGTGCCAGCAGCTTAGGGGCCCGATATAGCAATCAGCCCCAGCATTTT CASSLGARYSNQPQHF
TRBD2 once TRBJ2-1 TRBV10-3 TGTGCCACACGGACTAGCGGGGAACGGGGACGGTCGGGTGAGCAGTTCTTC CATRTSGERGRSGEQFF
TRBD1 - TRBJ1-4 TRBV27 TGTGCCAGCAGTTTATCCACAGGGGCGGCTAATGAAAAACTGTTTTTT CASSLSTGAANEKLFF
- - TRBJ2-7 TRBV10-3 TGTGCCATCAGTGCAGGGTCCTACGAGCAGTACTTC CAISAGSYEQYF
TRBD1 - TRBJ1-4 TRBV28 TGTGCCAGCAGTTTCAGCGAAGTAGGGTGGACAGGGCCTAATGAAAAACTGTTTTTT CASSFSEVGWTGPNEKLFF
TRBD1 - TRBJ1-1 TRBV10-2 TGCGCCAGCAGTGAGTCTTTAACTGACAGGGGAGGAATGAACACTGAAGCTTTCTTT CASSESLTDRGGMNTEAFF
- - TRBJ2-5 TRBV9 TGTGCCAGCAGCGTCGGATTCCCCCCCCGGCTGCTAACGAAAAGACACAGGGAAGAGACCCAGTACTTC CASSVGFPPRLLTKRHREETQYF
TRBD1 - TRBJ2-4 TRBV7-9 TGTGCCAGCAACAACGGACAGGACCTAGCCAAAAACATTCAGTACTTC CASNNGQDLAKNIQYF
- - TRBJ1-6 TRBV7-2 TGTGCCAGCAGCGAAACAGGGTCTCGGTCACCCCTCCACTTT CASSETGSRSPLHF
- - TRBJ1-3 TRBV11-2 TGCGCCAGCAGCTCACACAGGGTACACACCATATATTTT CASSSHRVHTIYF
- - TRBJ2-3 TRBV14 TGTGCCAGCACCGCCGAGCTGTTAGATACGCAGTATTTT CASTAELLDTQYF
- - TRBJ1-6 TRBV7-9 TGTGCCAGCAGCTTCGACAGCCTTTATAATTCACCCCTCCACTTT CASSFDSLYNSPLHF
TRBD1 - TRBJ1-1 TRBV20-1 TGCAGTGCTAGAGTGACAGGGGGCGATGGCTTT CSARVTGGDGF
TRBD1 - TRBJ1-2 TRBV11-2 TGTGCCAGCAGCCCCCTGACAGGGACGTCGAGTGGCTACACCTTC CASSPLTGTSSGYTF
- - TRBJ1-1 TRBV4-3 TGCGCCAGCAGCCAACAAGGGGGGGGGAGCCCACCGTTGTCTTTCTTT CASSQQGGGSPPLSFF
- - TRBJ1-4 TRBV7-2 TGTGCCAGCAGGGGAGGGAGGGAAAAACTGTTTTTT CASRGGREKLFF
- - TRBJ1-1 TRBV6-6 TGTGCCAGCAGTTACGAACAGGGCTACCTGAACACTGAAGCTTTCTTT CASSYEQGYLNTEAFF
- - TRBJ2-1 TRBV5-5 TGTGCCAGCAGCTTAGAGGGGGTGGCCTACAATGAGCAGTTCTTC CASSLEGVAYNEQFF
- - TRBJ2-3 TRBV7-6 TGTGCCAGCAGCCGTCCGACAGCCGGGCGCACAGATACGCAGTATTTT CASSRPTAGRTDTQYF
TRBD2 - TRBJ2-1 TRBV13 TGTGCCAGCAGCTTAGGCCCCGGGACTAGCGGGCCTAATGAGCAGTTCTTC CASSLGPGTSGPNEQFF
- - TRBJ1-5 TRBV6-5 TGTGCCAGCAGTCAGGGGAACAATCAGCCCCAGCATTTT CASSQGNNQPQHF
TRBD2 - TRBJ2-1 TRBV4-3 TGCGCCAGCAGCCAAGTTCCTAGCGGGGGGGCCGATGTTAATGAGCAGTTCTTC CASSQVPSGGADVNEQFF
- few TRBJ2-3 TRBV7-9 TGTGCCAGCAGCCGCCCTATGACGGGGTCTAGCACAGATACGCAGTATTTT CASSRPMTGSSTDTQYF
TRBD2 - TRBJ2-5 TRBV5-1 TGCGCCAGCAGCTCCCTTGGGCTAGCGGATAACCAAGAGACCCAGTACTTC CASSSLGLADNQETQYF
TRBD1 - TRBJ1-6 TRBV25-1 TGTGCCAGCAGTGAAGAAGCCGGGACAGGGAAGCGTTCCTCACCCCTCCACTTT CASSEEAGTGKRSSPLHF
TRBD2 - TRBJ2-1 TRBV25-1 TGTGCCAGCAGTGGCAGCGGGGGGGCGGACAATGAGCAGTTCTTC CASSGSGGADNEQFF
- - TRBJ2-7 TRBV11-2 TGTGCCAGCAGCTTACGGACTGACTACGAGCAGTACTTC CASSLRTDYEQYF
- - TRBJ1-2 TRBV28 TGTGCCAGCAGTTTCCCCGCGGGGAACTATGGCTACACCTTC CASSFPAGNYGYTF
TRBD2 few TRBJ2-7 TRBV25-1 TGTGCCAGCAGTCGTAGCGGGTTGAGCTCCTACGAGCAGTACTTC CASSRSGLSSYEQYF
- - TRBJ2-3 TRBV10-3 TGTGCCATCAGTGATTCGGGGGGCCCCGATACGCAGTATTTT CAISDSGGPDTQYF
- - TRBJ1-4 TRBV6-9 TGTGCCAGCAGTAGCCAGGGGAGGGGTGAAAAACTGTTTTTT CASSSQGRGEKLFF
TRBD2 - TRBJ2-1 TRBV7-6 TGTGCCAGCAGTCCCGGACTAGCCCCCTACAATGAGCAGTTCTTC CASSPGLAPYNEQFF
- - TRBJ2-2 TRBV7-9 TGTGCCAGCAGCTTATCCAGGGTGGGCACCGGGGAGCTGTTTTTT CASSLSRVGTGELFF
TRBD2 once TRBJ2-1 TRBV7-3 TGTGCCAGCAGCTTGAGAGGGCCAGCGGGGATCCATGAGCAGTTCTTC CASSLRGPAGIHEQFF
TRBD1 - TRBJ1-2 TRBV5-5 TGTGCCAGCAGCTCCTCCTTGGGACAGGGGGCGTGGGGCTACACCTTC CASSSSLGQGAWGYTF
- - TRBJ2-1 TRBV19 TGTGCCAGTAGGGGACCACGGGGGGCCCAAAACAATGAGCAGTTCTTC CASRGPRGAQNNEQFF
TRBD1 - TRBJ2-1 TRBV5-1 TGCGCCAGCAGCTTTAGGGCAGGGGGCGATTGCCACCCCGACAATGAGCAGTTCTTC CASSFRAGGDCHPDNEQFF
- - TRBJ1-5 TRBV4-1 TGCGCCAGCAGCCCGGTTAGGGGGCAGCCCCAGCATTTT CASSPVRGQPQHF
- - TRBJ1-6 TRBV6-6 TGTGCCAGCAGCCTACAGGGAAATTTAAATTCCCCCCTCCACTTT CASSLQGNLNSPLHF
TRBD2 - TRBJ2-2 TRBV27 TGTGCCAGCAGTTTATCGGCCACTCCGGGACTAGCGGGGGGGCCGGTCGGGGAGCTGTTTTTT CASSLSATPGLAGGPVGELFF
- once TRBJ1-5 TRBV6-1 TGTGCCAGCAGTGTAGACAGATACAATCAGCCCCAGCATTTT CASSVDRYNQPQHF
TRBD2 - TRBJ2-3 TRBV6-1 TGTGCCAGCAGTGAACATGCTAGCGGGGGGGCCGCGACCCTGGGAGATACGCAGTATTTT CASSEHASGGAATLGDTQYF
- - TRBJ1-3 TRBV6-1 TGTGCCAGCAGTGTGGGTTTGGGGCAGGCACTCTCTGGAAACACCATATATTTT CASSVGLGQALSGNTIYF
- - TRBJ2-7 TRBV14 TGTGCCAGCAGCCAAGCCGGCGACGACAGATCCACACTCTCCTACGAGCAGTACTTC CASSQAGDDRSTLSYEQYF
- - TRBJ1-2 TRBV4-1 TGCGCCAGCAGCCAAGAACAGGGTAGATTAACCCATGGCTACACCTTC CASSQEQGRLTHGYTF
- - TRBJ2-7 TRBV10-3 TGTGCCAGCGGGGTAAGAGAGCAGTACTTC CASGVREQYF